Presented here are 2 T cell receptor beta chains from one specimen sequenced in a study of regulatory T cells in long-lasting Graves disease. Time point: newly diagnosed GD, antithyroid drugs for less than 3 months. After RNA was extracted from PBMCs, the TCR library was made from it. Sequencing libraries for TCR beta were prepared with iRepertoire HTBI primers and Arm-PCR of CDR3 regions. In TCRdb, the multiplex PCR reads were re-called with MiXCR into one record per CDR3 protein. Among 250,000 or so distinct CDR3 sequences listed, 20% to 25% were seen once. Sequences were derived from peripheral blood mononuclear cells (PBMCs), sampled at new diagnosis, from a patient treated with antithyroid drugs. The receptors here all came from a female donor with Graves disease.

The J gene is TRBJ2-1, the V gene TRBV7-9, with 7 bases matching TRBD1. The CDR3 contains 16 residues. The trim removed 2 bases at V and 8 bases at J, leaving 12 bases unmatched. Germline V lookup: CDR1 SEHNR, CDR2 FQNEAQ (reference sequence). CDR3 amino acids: CASSLRTGGLSDEQFF. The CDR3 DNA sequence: TGTGCCAGCAGCTTAAGGACAGGCGGACTTTCGGATGAGCAGTTCTTC.

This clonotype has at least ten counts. For the CDR3, the DNA is TGTGCCAGCAGCTCGGACTGGAGGGGAGAGACCCAGTACTTC. Its protein is CASSSDWRGETQYF. The gene calls are TRBV7-9 and TRBJ2-5; D perhaps matches TRBD2 (6 bases). V gave up 4 bases and J gave up 4 bases, with 13 bases separating them. Germline assignment: CDR1 SEHNR and CDR2 FQNEAQ (reference sequence). The CDR3 contains 14 residues. Full variable domain (outside the CDR3, taken from reference TRBV7-9 and TRBJ2-5): DTGVSQNPRHKITKRGQNVTFRCDPISEHNRLYWYRQTLGQGPEFLTYFQNEAQLEKSRLLSDRFSAERPKGSFSTLEIQRTEQGDSAMYLCASSSDWRGETQYFGPGTRLLVL.